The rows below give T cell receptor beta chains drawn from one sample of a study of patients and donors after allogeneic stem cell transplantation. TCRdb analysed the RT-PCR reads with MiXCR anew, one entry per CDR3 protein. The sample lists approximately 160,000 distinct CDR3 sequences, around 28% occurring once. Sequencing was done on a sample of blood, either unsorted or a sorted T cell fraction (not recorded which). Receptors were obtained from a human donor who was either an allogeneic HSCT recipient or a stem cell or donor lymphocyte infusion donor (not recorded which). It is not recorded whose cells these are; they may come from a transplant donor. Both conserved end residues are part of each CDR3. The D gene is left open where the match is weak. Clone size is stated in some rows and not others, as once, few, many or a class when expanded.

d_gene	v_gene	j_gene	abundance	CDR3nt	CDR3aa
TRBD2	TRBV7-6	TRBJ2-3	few	TGTGCCAGCAGCTTTAGCGGGAGGGCAGATACGCAGTATTTT	CASSFSGRADTQYF
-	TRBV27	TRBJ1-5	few	TGTGCCAGCAGTTTATCTGGAGGGGGGCAGCCCCAGCATTTT	CASSLSGGGQPQHF
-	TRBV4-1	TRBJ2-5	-	TGCGCCAGCAGCCATTACTCCCTTGGGGAGACCCAGTACTTC	CASSHYSLGETQYF
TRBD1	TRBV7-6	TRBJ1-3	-	TGTGCCAGCAGCCCTCGACAGGGTCAGTCTGGAAACACCATATATTTT	CASSPRQGQSGNTIYF
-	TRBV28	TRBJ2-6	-	TGTGCCAGCCGGGGCAGCAGCTCTGGGGCCAACGTCCTGACTTTC	CASRGSSSGANVLTF
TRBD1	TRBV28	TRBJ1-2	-	TGTGCCAGCAGTTTTGGGGACAGGGGTGACTATGGCTACACCTTC	CASSFGDRGDYGYTF
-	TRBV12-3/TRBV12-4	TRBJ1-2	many	TGTGCCAGCAGCCTGTTGGGGGGAGGCGGCTACACCTTC	CASSLLGGGGYTF
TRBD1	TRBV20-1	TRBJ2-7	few	TGCAGTGCCCGGGACAGGGGAGGAACCTACGAGCAGTACTTC	CSARDRGGTYEQYF
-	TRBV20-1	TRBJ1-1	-	TGCAGTGCTCGGCGGCCAGGGGTAAGGACTGAAGCTTTCTTT	CSARRPGVRTEAFF
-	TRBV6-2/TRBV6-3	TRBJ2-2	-	TGTGCCAGCAGTTTGCTCAGGGGAAGGCTCACCGGGGAGCTGTTTTTT	CASSLLRGRLTGELFF
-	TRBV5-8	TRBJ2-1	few	TGTGCCAGCAGCCCCCGGAGTCGACCCTACAATGAGCAGTTCTTC	CASSPRSRPYNEQFF
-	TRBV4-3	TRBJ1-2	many	TGCGCCAGCAGCCACGAAGGGGGGAAATCTAACTATGGCTACACCTTC	CASSHEGGKSNYGYTF
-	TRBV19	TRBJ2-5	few	TGTGCCAGTAGTAGATCAGGTCAAGAGACCCAGTACTTC	CASSRSGQETQYF